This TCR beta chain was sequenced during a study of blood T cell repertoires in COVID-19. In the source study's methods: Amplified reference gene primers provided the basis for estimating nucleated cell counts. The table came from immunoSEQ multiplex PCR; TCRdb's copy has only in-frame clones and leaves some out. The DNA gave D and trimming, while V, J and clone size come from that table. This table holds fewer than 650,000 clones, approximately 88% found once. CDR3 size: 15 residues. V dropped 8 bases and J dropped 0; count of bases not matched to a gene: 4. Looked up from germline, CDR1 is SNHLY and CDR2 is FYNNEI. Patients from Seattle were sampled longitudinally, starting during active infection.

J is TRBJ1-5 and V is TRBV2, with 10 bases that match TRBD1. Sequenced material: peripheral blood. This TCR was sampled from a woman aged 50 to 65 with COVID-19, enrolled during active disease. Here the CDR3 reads CASLRDRGSNQPQHF. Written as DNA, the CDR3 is TGTGCCAGCCTCCGGGACAGGGGTAGCAATCAGCCCCAGCATTTT.